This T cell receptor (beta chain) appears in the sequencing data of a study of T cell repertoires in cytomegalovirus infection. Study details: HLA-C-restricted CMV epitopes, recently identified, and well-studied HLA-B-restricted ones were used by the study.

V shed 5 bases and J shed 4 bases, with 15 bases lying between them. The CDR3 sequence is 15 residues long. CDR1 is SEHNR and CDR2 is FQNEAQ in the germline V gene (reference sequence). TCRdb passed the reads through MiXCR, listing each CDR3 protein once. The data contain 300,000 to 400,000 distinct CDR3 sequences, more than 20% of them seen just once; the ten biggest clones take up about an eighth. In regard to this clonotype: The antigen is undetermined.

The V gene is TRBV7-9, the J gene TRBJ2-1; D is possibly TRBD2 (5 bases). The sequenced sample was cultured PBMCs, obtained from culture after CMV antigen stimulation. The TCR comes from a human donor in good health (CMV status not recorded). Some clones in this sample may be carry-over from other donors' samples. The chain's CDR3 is CASSRLEGFYNEQFF. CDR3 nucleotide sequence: TGTGCCAGCAGCCGATTAGAGGGATTTTACAATGAGCAGTTCTTC.